Listed here are 32 T cell receptor beta chains from one sample, sequenced in a study of esophageal squamous cell carcinoma under preoperative chemotherapy. One entry per CDR3 protein, called by TCRdb with MiXCR from the PCR reads. The sample records some 11,000 distinct CDR3 sequences, around 63% being singletons. Time point noted: after preoperative PTX-NDP chemotherapy. Sampling was performed from a patient given preoperative chemotherapy. Receptor source: a human donor with esophageal squamous cell carcinoma. The donor label of this sample is uncertain.

This clonotype was seen repeatedly, ten times or more. V usage is TRBV10-1 and J usage is TRBJ2-5; 7 bases align to TRBD2. With 2 bases clipped from V and 2 bases from J, the junction kept 2 bases outside the gene matches. Germline CDR1 reads WNHNN; CDR2 reads SYGVQD (reference sequence). CDR3 size: 14 residues. The CDR3, as DNA: TGCGCCAGCAGTGAGACTAGCGCGCAAGAGACCCAGTACTTC. Translated: CASSETSAQETQYF.

About this clonotype: The germline gene is not matched at one end of the junction; a read error may be the cause. The chain is built from TRBV6-1 and TRBJ2-5; tentative D call: TRBD2 (6 bases). The CDR3 has 20 amino acids. CDR1 is MNHNS, CDR2 SASEGT, per germline. The CDR3 loop reads CASSSRGVGSGVGAPETQYF. The CDR3 nucleotides read TGTGCCAGCAGCTCACGAGGTGTGGGCTCGGGGGTAGGTGCCCCAGAGACCCAGTACTTT.

The chain combines TRBV6-1 with TRBJ2-1; 11 bases map to TRBD2. With V trimmed by 6 bases and J by 4 bases, 8 bases remained unmatched. Germline V gene data show CDR1 as MNHNS and CDR2 as SASEGT. The CDR3 extends over 16 amino acids. The CDR3 DNA reads TGTGCCAGCAGAGATCCTAGCGGGAGGCCATACAATGAGCAGTTCTTC. Its protein is CASRDPSGRPYNEQFF.

For this clonotype: The junction and the germline gene differ at one end; a read error may be behind it. The V and J genes are TRBV6-1 and TRBJ2-3, with D unclear. The germline gives CDR1 MNHNS, CDR2 SASEGT. This CDR3 region has 13 residues. The CDR3 loop reads CASGLGPRDTQYF. Written as DNA, the CDR3 is TGTGCCAGCGGGCTAGGGCCCAGAGACACGCAGTATTTC.

This clonotype has more than one count but fewer than ten. The V and J genes are TRBV6-5 and TRBJ2-5, with 8 bases that match TRBD1. The tail of the sequence fits TRBJ2-7 better, so the J call may be wrong. The CDR3 extends over 19 amino acids. The germline V gene has CDR1 MNHEY and CDR2 SVGAGI. CDR3 DNA: TGTGCCAGCAGTTTCAAACAGGGGGACCTACTGTCAGAGGGTTACGAGCAGTACTTC. Protein sequence: CASSFKQGDLLSEGYEQYF.

On this clonotype: Relative to the germline gene, one junction end is altered; a read error may explain this. The V gene is TRBV6-2 or TRBV6-3, the J gene TRBJ2-3; either TRBD1 or TRBD2 may supply D (6 bases each). Per the germline V gene, CDR1 is MNHEY and CDR2 is SVGEGT. The CDR3 loop spans 16 amino acids. CDR3 loop: CASGGLGGRYKDTQYF. The CDR3 nucleotides read TGTGCCAGCGGGGGACTTGGGGGCCGCTACAAAGATACGCAGTATTTC.

The rearrangement links TRBV6-1 to TRBJ2-2, with TRBD2 as a possible D gene (5 bases). The DNA matches TRBJ2-3 better at its end, which makes the J call doubtful. This CDR3 region has 14 residues. Looked up from germline, CDR1 is MNHNS and CDR2 is SASEGT. The chain's CDR3 is CASSLGLSTGAQYF. CDR3 coding DNA: TGTGCCAGCAGCCTGGGTCTCAGCACCGGGGCGCAGTATTTT.

Of note for this clonotype: A junction end diverges from the germline sequence, so it may reflect a read error. The J gene is TRBJ2-5, the V gene TRBV6-1, with D perhaps TRBD2 (7 bases). CDR1 MNHNS and CDR2 SASEGT come from the germline V gene. The CDR3 is 15 amino acids. In DNA form, the CDR3 reads TGTGCCAGGGGGGAAGGGGGGGGGGGCCAAGAGACGCAGTACTTC. Amino acid sequence: CARGEGGGGQETQYF.

This rearrangement joins TRBV6-1 to TRBJ2-1; D may be TRBD1 (5 bases). The DNA end is more similar to TRBJ2-7, so the J call may be wrong. Germline-derived CDR1 and CDR2 are MNHNS and SASEGT. The CDR3 spans 15 residues. The CDR3 DNA follows: TGTGCCAGCAGTGCCTTAGAAGGGGTCCACTACGAGCAGTACTTC. It translates to CASSALEGVHYEQYF.

With regard to this clonotype: An end of the junction differs from the germline gene, which may be a read error. The genes are TRBV6-1 and TRBJ2-3, with D hard to call. Germline CDR1 is MNHNS and CDR2 is SASEGT. The CDR3 is made up of 14 amino acids. The CDR3 reads CAGRATLGTETQYF. For the CDR3, the DNA is TGTGCGGGCAGAGCGACTCTAGGCACAGAGACGCAGTATTTT.

A note on this clonotype: This may be a read error, as it is one base from a much larger clone. Lacking the conserved final phenylalanine or tryptophan, this CDR3 likely reflects a read error. The rearrangement links TRBV10-1 to TRBJ2-4; 7 nucleotides agree with TRBD2. The DNA end is a closer match to TRBJ2-5, so the J assignment may be wrong. Germline V gene lookup returns CDR1 WNHNN and CDR2 SYGVQD (reference sequence). CDR3 length equals 14 residues. DNA for the CDR3: TGCGCCAGCAGTGAGACTAGCGCGCAAGAGACCCAGTACTTA. Its translation is CASSETSAQETQYL.

The chain joins TRBV3-1 to TRBJ2-6; D unclear. Germline V gene data show CDR1 as LGHDT and CDR2 as YNNKEL (reference sequence). Trimming took 2 bases from V and 0 from J, leaving 8 bases between them. CDR3 length: 16 residues. Here the CDR3 DNA reads TGTGCCAGCAGCCAAATACCCGTCTCTGGGGCCAACGTCCTGACTTTC. Translating it yields CASSQIPVSGANVLTF.

V and J are TRBV10-2 and TRBJ1-1, with 7 positions matching TRBD1. Germline V gene sequence: CDR1 WSHSY, CDR2 SAAADI. Trimming took 6 bases from V and 4 from J; bases not matched to a gene: 8. The CDR3 runs to 14 residues. The CDR3, as DNA: TGCGCCAGCAGAGCCCCCGCAGGGGGCACTGAAGCTTTCTTT. Amino acid sequence: CASRAPAGGTEAFF.

This clonotype was observed at least ten times. The rearrangement links TRBV6-1 to TRBJ2-4; 7 positions agree with TRBD1. This CDR3 is 13 amino acids long. From germline, CDR1 is MNHNS and CDR2 SASEGT. Trimming at V came to 7 bases and at J to 1 base, leaving 1 base not matched to a gene. The CDR3 sequence: CASKTGAKNIQYF. CDR3 nucleotide sequence: TGTGCCAGCAAGACAGGGGCCAAAAACATTCAGTACTTC.

V is TRBV7-2 and J is TRBJ2-1; 13 bases line up with TRBD2. The CDR3 is 17 amino acids. V shed 5 bases, J shed 3 bases, and the junction held 7 bases outside the gene matches. CDR1 is SGHTA and CDR2 is FQGNSA in the germline V gene. DNA for the CDR3: TGTGCCAGCAGCAGACTAGCGGGAGGCCTCGGCTACAATGAGCAGTTCTTC. Amino acid sequence: CASSRLAGGLGYNEQFF.

This chain links TRBV11-2 with TRBJ2-3; 9 bases map to TRBD2. The end of the DNA aligns better with TRBJ2-7, so the J call may be wrong. This CDR3 is 16 amino acids long. Germline values: CDR1 SGHAT, CDR2 FQNNGV. The CDR3 reads CASSLVRAGGWDEQYF. In DNA, the CDR3 is TGTGCCAGCAGCTTAGTTCGAGCGGGAGGATGGGATGAGCAGTACTTC.

The V and J genes are TRBV6-1 and TRBJ2-1, with 8 bases identical to TRBD2. The J segment lost 6 bases and the V segment lost 6 bases, leaving 16 bases of the junction unmatched. Per the germline V gene, CDR1 is MNHNS and CDR2 is SASEGT. The CDR3 runs to 17 residues. CDR3 protein: CASSPTVAGSGINEQFF. The CDR3, as DNA: TGTGCCAGCAGCCCGACGGTAGCGGGGAGCGGGATCAATGAGCAGTTCTTC.

The rearrangement joins TRBV27 to TRBJ1-2; 9 bases match TRBD1. Germline CDR1 is MNHEY and CDR2 is SMNVEV (reference sequence). The length of the CDR3 is 15 residues. Losses at the gene ends were 2 bases for V and 4 bases for J; bases not matched to a gene: 5. The CDR3: CASSLRGQGFYGYTF. CDR3 DNA sequence: TGTGCCAGCAGTTTACGGGGACAGGGATTCTATGGCTACACCTTC.

The chain combines TRBV6-5 with TRBJ2-3; D is possibly TRBD1 (6 bases). Germline CDR1 and CDR2: MNHEY and SVGAGI. This CDR3 has 13 amino acids. Trimming removed 2 bases at V and 6 bases at J, with 9 bases between. The CDR3 is CASSYDRKDTQYF. The CDR3, as DNA: TGTGCCAGCAGTTACGACAGGAAGGATACGCAGTATTTT.

This clonotype was counted a few times. CDR3 sequence (DNA): TGTGCCAGCAGTGACGGCCTGAAGTACCAAGAGACCCAGTACTTC. It is translated as CASSDGLKYQETQYF. The V call is TRBV6-1, the J call TRBJ2-1; D not resolved. The J call may be in error: the DNA end matches TRBJ2-5 better. This CDR3 has 15 amino acids. In germline, CDR1 is MNHNS, CDR2 SASEGT.

This rearrangement joins TRBV27 to TRBJ2-1, with D unclear. The J call is in doubt because the DNA end fits TRBJ2-7 better. Germline-derived CDR1 and CDR2 are MNHEY and SMNVEV (reference sequence). The CDR3 totals 13 residues. The CDR3 nucleotides are TGTGCCAGCAGTTTATCTTGGCTCCGCGAGCAGTACTTC. It specifies CASSLSWLREQYF.

J is TRBJ2-7 and V is TRBV14; the match to TRBD2 covers 11 bases. The CDR3 runs 16 residues. Trimming cost V 0 bases and J 6 bases; bases outside gene matches: 7. CDR1 and CDR2 (germline): SGHDN, FVKESK. CDR3 bases: TGTGCCAGCAGCCAAGATAAACTAGCGGGAGTCGGCGAGCAGTACTTC. It is translated as CASSQDKLAGVGEQYF.

As regards this clonotype: A read error may produce the germline difference seen at one junction end. The J gene is TRBJ2-5, the V gene TRBV4-1; 7 bases map to TRBD1. Near its end, the DNA agrees better with TRBJ2-1, so the J call may be wrong. Germline lookup yields CDR1 MGHRA and CDR2 YSYEKL. This CDR3 comprises 16 residues. The CDR3 loop is CASSQEWGTDYDEQFF. CDR3 sequence (DNA): TGCGCCAGCAGCCAAGAGTGGGGGACAGACTACGATGAGCAGTTCTTC.

This sequence joins TRBV6-1 and TRBJ2-1; no reliable D call. The DNA end is more similar to TRBJ2-7, so the J call may be wrong. The CDR3 length is 16 residues. Per germline, CDR1 MNHNS and CDR2 SASEGT. CDR3 sequence: CASSRAGPAMEIEQYF. As DNA, the CDR3 is TGTGCCAGCAGTCGAGCCGGGCCGGCGATGGAAATTGAGCAGTACTTC.

The CDR3 DNA is TGTGCCAGCAGGGGGACTAAGCGGGGGCCGGGACTCGAGGCTGTGGGGCCCGGGACGCAGTATTTT. Translated: CASRGTKRGPGLEAVGPGTQYF. The rearrangement joins TRBV6-1 to TRBJ2-2; 8 nucleotides agree with TRBD2. The DNA end favors TRBJ2-3, so the J call may be wrong. CDR1 is MNHNS and CDR2 is SASEGT in the germline V gene. The CDR3 contains 22 residues.

Remarks on this clonotype: A read error may account for a junction end that differs from germline. The gene calls are TRBV6-1 and TRBJ2-4; D may be TRBD2 (6 bases). The CDR3 has 16 amino acids. CDR1 MNHNS and CDR2 SASEGT come from the germline V gene. CDR3 protein: CASSELGGSAKDIQYF. In nucleotides, the CDR3 is TGTGCCAGCAGTGAATTGGGGGGAAGCGCCAAAGACATTCAGTATTTC.

This chain links TRBV6-1 with TRBJ2-1; 7 nucleotides align to TRBD2. V trimming: 0 bases; J trimming: 4 bases; junction bases outside the gene matches: 3. The CDR3 is made up of 15 amino acids. Germline V lookup: CDR1 MNHNS, CDR2 SASEGT. CDR3 in DNA: TGTGCCAGCAGTGAAGCGCTAGCGGCTTACAATGAGCAGTTCTTC. This gives the protein CASSEALAAYNEQFF.

Concerning this clonotype itself: At one end, the junction sequence differs from germline, possibly due to a read error. The rearrangement links TRBV6-1 to TRBJ2-1; possibly TRBD1 or TRBD2 for D (6 bases each). CDR1 and CDR2 from the germline V gene are MNHNS and SASEGT. CDR3 size: 16 residues. The CDR3 coding sequence is TGTGCCAGCAGGGGGGCCGGGGGAAGGGCCCCAGAGACGCAGTATTTC. Translating it yields CASRGAGGRAPETQYF.

V usage is TRBV6-5 and J usage is TRBJ2-2, with TRBD2 matching 7 bases. V shed 8 bases, J shed 3 bases, and the junction held 9 bases outside the gene matches. There are 15 residues in the CDR3. Germline V CDR1 and CDR2: MNHEY, SVGAGI. CDR3 sequence: CASGYGAGDTGELFF. The DNA for the CDR3 is TGTGCCAGCGGGTACGGGGCGGGGGACACCGGGGAGCTGTTTTTT.

Here the CDR3 reads CASSLSQQKEFF. Written as DNA, the CDR3 is TGTGCCAGCAGTTTATCCCAACAAAAGGAGTTCTTC. The V and J genes are TRBV28 and TRBJ2-1; D gene uncertain. Germline V gene data show CDR1 as MDHEN and CDR2 as SYDVKM. With 1 base removed from V and 14 bases from J, the gap between germline ends came to 12 bases. The CDR3 runs to 12 residues.

The chain employs TRBV27 and TRBJ2-1, with TRBD1 matching over 8 bases. The J call may be faulty, since TRBJ2-7 better matches the DNA end. The CDR3 totals 14 residues. CDR1 is MNHEY, CDR2 SMNVEV, per germline (reference sequence). The CDR3 DNA reads TGTGCCAGCAGTCCCGGGACAGGCAACAATGAGCAGTACTTC. Translating it yields CASSPGTGNNEQYF.

The chain carries TRBV6-1 and TRBJ2-2, with unresolved D. The germline gives CDR1 MNHNS, CDR2 SASEGT. Trimming left V 6 bases short and J 16 bases short, with 24 bases between. The CDR3 spans 14 residues. CDR3 amino acids: CASSQALNTEAQFF. CDR3 sequence (DNA): TGTGCCAGCAGCCAGGCTCTCAACACCGAGGCGCAGTTTTTT.